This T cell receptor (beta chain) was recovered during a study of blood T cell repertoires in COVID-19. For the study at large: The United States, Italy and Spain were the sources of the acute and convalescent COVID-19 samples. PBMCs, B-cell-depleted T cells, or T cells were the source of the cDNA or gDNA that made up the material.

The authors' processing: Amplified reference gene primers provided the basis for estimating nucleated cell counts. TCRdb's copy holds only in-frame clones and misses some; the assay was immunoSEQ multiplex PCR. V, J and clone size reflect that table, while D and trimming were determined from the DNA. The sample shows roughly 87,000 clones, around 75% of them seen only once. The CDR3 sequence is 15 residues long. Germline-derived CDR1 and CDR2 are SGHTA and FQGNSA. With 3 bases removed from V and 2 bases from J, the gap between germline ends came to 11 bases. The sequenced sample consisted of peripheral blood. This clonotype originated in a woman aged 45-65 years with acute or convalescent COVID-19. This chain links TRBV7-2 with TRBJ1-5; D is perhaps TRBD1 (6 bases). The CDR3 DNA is TGTGCCAGCAGCTTTGGGTCAGGGGGCAATCAGCCCCAGCATTTT. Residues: CASSFGSGGNQPQHF.